The 14 T cell receptor beta chains presented below share a single source sample, sequenced in a study of blood T cells in healthy people across ages. The use of a sample-barcoded 5' primer and a J-beta primer mix characterized a second PCR of 7 to 11 cycles. TCRdb re-called the 5' RACE reads with MiXCR, one entry per CDR3 protein. The sample lists around 1,800,000 distinct CDR3 sequences, approximately 40% occurring once. The sequencing sample was made of blood. Receptors were obtained from a human donor in good health.

The chain recombines TRBV29-1 with TRBJ1-1; the match to TRBD1 covers 10 bases. Unmatched junction bases numbered 3, after V lost 7 bases and J lost 1 base. The CDR3 has 13 residues. Germline CDR1 is SQVTM and CDR2 is ANQGSEA. The CDR3 reads CSGRQGANTEAFF. CDR3 nucleotides: TGCAGCGGGAGACAGGGGGCGAACACTGAAGCTTTCTTT.

The chain couples TRBV5-6 to TRBJ1-6; D is perhaps TRBD1 (6 bases). V lost 3 bases and J 3 bases, leaving 13 bases between the germline ends. Germline CDR1 and CDR2: SGHDT and YYEEEE. The CDR3 extends over 16 amino acids. Written as DNA, the CDR3 is TGTGCCAGCAGCTCCCTGGGGGCGTACTATAATTCACCCCTCCACTTT. Translating it yields CASSSLGAYYNSPLHF.

The table lists this clonotype with a few counts. V usage is TRBV6-2 or TRBV6-3 and J usage is TRBJ1-4; D call uncertain. The CDR3 totals 13 residues. Germline V gene lookup returns CDR1 MNHEY and CDR2 SVGEGT. Trimming pared 8 bases from V and 5 bases from J, leaving 12 bases between. This CDR3 reads CASVGRVNEKLFF. As DNA, the CDR3 is TGTGCCAGCGTTGGCAGAGTGAATGAAAAACTGTTTTTT.

The V and J genes are TRBV7-2 and TRBJ2-1, with a possible D match to TRBD2 (6 bases). Trimming left V 4 bases short and J 7 bases short, with 17 bases between. From germline, CDR1 is SGHTA and CDR2 FQGNSA. This CDR3 region has 15 residues. CDR3 in DNA: TGTGCCAGCAGCTCGGGTAGGCTAGCGTGGAATGAGCAGTTCTTC. Its protein product is CASSSGRLAWNEQFF.

This clonotype is a singleton in its sample. The chain joins TRBV9 to TRBJ2-3; 9 bases align to TRBD2. V shed 7 bases and J 2 bases; nucleotides not matched to a gene: 17. The germline V gene encodes CDR1 SGDLS and CDR2 YYNGEE. The CDR3 is made up of 18 amino acids. The CDR3 DNA reads as TGTGCCAGCGGCTCCGAGGCTTTTAGCGGGGGACCCACAGATACGCAGTATTTT. Protein sequence: CASGSEAFSGGPTDTQYF.

This clonotype has a handful of counts. The CDR3: CASSLGPPDNYGYTF. CDR3 bases: TGTGCCAGCAGCTTAGGTCCGCCTGACAACTATGGCTACACCTTC. The chain links TRBV7-6 to TRBJ1-2; D is unclear. Germline CDR1 is SGHVS and CDR2 is FNYEAQ. The CDR3 consists of 15 residues. V lost 1 base, J lost 2 bases, and 11 bases lay in between.

The chain couples TRBV4-1 to TRBJ2-3; 10 bases map to TRBD2. The CDR3 runs to 16 residues. Germline-derived CDR1 and CDR2 are MGHRA and YSYEKL. The V gene end was trimmed by 0 bases and the J gene end by 6 bases; junction bases not matched to a gene: 6. This CDR3 reads CASSQDRLAGVDTQYF. In DNA form, the CDR3 reads TGCGCCAGCAGCCAAGATCGGCTAGCGGGGGTGGATACGCAGTATTTT.

In its sample, this clonotype was seen a few times. The genes are TRBV5-1 and TRBJ2-3; TRBD2 matches at 9 bases. In germline, CDR1 is SGHRS, CDR2 YFSETQ. V dropped 4 bases and J dropped 6; count of bases not matched to a gene: 12. The CDR3 loop spans 16 amino acids. The CDR3 bases are TGCGCCAGCAGCACCTTAGCGGGGGCGACGTCGGATACGCAGTATTTT. Translating it yields CASSTLAGATSDTQYF.

The chain has TRBV28 and TRBJ2-4; TRBD2 agrees at 7 bases. TRBJ2-7 matches the DNA end more closely, so the J call is doubtful. The CDR3 extends over 17 amino acids. The germline V gene has CDR1 MDHEN and CDR2 SYDVKM. CDR3 in amino acids: CASSLIRGVAGNYEQYF. DNA for the CDR3: TGTGCCAGCAGTTTAATCCGGGGGGTTGCGGGGAATTACGAGCAGTACTTC.

There are a few counts of this clonotype. The rearrangement uses TRBV2 and TRBJ1-1, with D unclear. This CDR3 is built from 15 residues. V lost 5 bases and J lost 1, with 14 bases in between. The germline V gene encodes CDR1 SNHLY and CDR2 FYNNEI. The CDR3 spells CASSPSLGSNTEAFF. The CDR3 DNA follows: TGTGCCAGCAGTCCGTCCTTGGGGTCGAACACTGAAGCTTTCTTT.

The rearrangement uses TRBV9 and TRBJ1-5; D is unclear. Germline assignment: CDR1 SGDLS and CDR2 YYNGEE. The V end was cut by 4 bases, the J end by 8 bases, with 13 bases between. This CDR3 is built from 13 residues. CDR3 DNA: TGTGCCAGCAGCCCCAATTCCGGGGAGCCCCAGCATTTT. Its protein product is CASSPNSGEPQHF.

This clonotype has more than one count but fewer than ten. The J gene is TRBJ2-5, the V gene TRBV7-2; D is undetermined. From germline, CDR1 is SGHTA and CDR2 FQGNSA. This CDR3 comprises 12 residues. The V end lost 1 base, the J end lost 11 bases, and 11 bases lay between the germline ends. The CDR3 region is CASSLVDEKQYF. DNA for the CDR3: TGTGCCAGCAGCTTAGTTGATGAAAAGCAGTACTTC.

At least ten counts were recorded for this clonotype. This chain joins TRBV4-3 and TRBJ2-3, with 9 nucleotides matching TRBD2. The V segment lost 1 base and the J segment 3 bases; nucleotides outside the gene matches: 2. CDR1 and CDR2 from the germline V gene are LGHNA and YSLEER. CDR3 length equals 15 residues. The CDR3 coding sequence is TGCGCCAGCAGCCAAGCCAGCGGGGGGACAGATACGCAGTATTTT. Encoded protein: CASSQASGGTDTQYF.

This clonotype came up many times. The J gene is TRBJ2-7, the V gene TRBV7-9; 8 bases are shared with TRBD2. CDR1 and CDR2 (germline): SEHNR, FQNEAQ (reference sequence). V was clipped by 7 bases and J by 0 bases; unmatched bases: 5. This CDR3 contains 14 residues. CDR3: CASNPGGSSYEQYF. In DNA, the CDR3 is TGTGCCAGCAACCCGGGGGGGAGCTCCTACGAGCAGTACTTC. Combining the CDR3 with reference TRBV7-9 and TRBJ2-7 gives the whole variable domain DTGVSQNPRHKITKRGQNVTFRCDPISEHNRLYWYRQTLGQGPEFLTYFQNEAQLEKSRLLSDRFSAERPKGSFSTLEIQRTEQGDSAMYLCASNPGGSSYEQYFGPGTRLTVT.